A single sample is the source of the 2 T cell receptor beta chains below, sequenced in a study of untreated major depressive disorder. Measured with immunoSEQ multiplex PCR; TCRdb has only the in-frame clones, and not every one. The sample holds about 21,000 clones; just under 90% are singletons and the top ten take 0.47%. The specimen sequenced was CD4+ T cells from PBMCs. Receptors were obtained from a woman aged 40-49 years in good health.

V gene TRBV5-8 combines with J gene TRBJ2-7; unclear D gene. V dropped 2 bases and J dropped 4 bases, with 10 bases sitting between them. Germline lookup yields CDR1 SGHTS and CDR2 YDEGEE. The CDR3 extends over 13 amino acids. The CDR3 DNA reads TGTGCCAGCAGCTTTATGTTAGGGTACGAGCAGTACTTC. This codes for CASSFMLGYEQYF.

The table lists this clone with a few counts. V usage is TRBV19 and J usage is TRBJ1-4; D not certain. Germline CDR1 reads LNHDA; CDR2 reads SQIVND (reference sequence). There are 14 residues in the CDR3. The ends were cut back, 5 bases at V and 8 bases at J, with 15 bases in the middle. CDR3: CASSSSASWEKLFF. CDR3 in DNA: TGTGCCAGTAGTTCTTCGGCGTCTTGGGAAAAACTGTTTTTT.